This T cell receptor (beta chain) is drawn from a study of T cell repertoires in cytomegalovirus infection. There are 17 residues in the CDR3. Germline CDR1 and CDR2: LGHNA and YSLEER. Trimming took off 1 base at V and 4 bases at J, with 14 bases between the two ends. TCRdb called the reads again in MiXCR, with one record for every CDR3 protein. The repertoire holds under 300,000 distinct CDR3 sequences, with less than 25% as singletons. Concerning this clonotype: Its target is unknown.

The clonotype originates from a human donor in good health (CMV status not recorded). Some clones in this sample may be carry-over from other donors' samples. The sequencing used cultured PBMCs, collected from culture after CMV antigen stimulation. The chain joins TRBV4-3 to TRBJ2-6; D assignment may be TRBD1 or TRBD2 (5 bases each). CDR3 protein: CASSQVWGSAGANVLTF. CDR3 bases: TGCGCCAGCAGCCAAGTCTGGGGGTCGGCCGGGGCCAACGTCCTGACTTTC.